These 12 T cell receptor beta chains were all obtained from the same sample, sequenced in a study of Graves' ophthalmopathy and Graves' hyperthyroidism (dated by TCRdb to between 2018 and 2020). Instrument on record: Illumina HiSeq 2000. For repertoire sequencing, TCR beta CDR3 regions were amplified from RNA transcripts. The first round was an RT-PCR using HTBI primers with the Qiagen OneStep RT-PCR kit, and this first round was followed by a second-round multiplex PCR, then size selection and purification. TCRdb reprocessed the public reads (quality trimming at Q25 with fastp, clone calling with MiXCR) and kept in-frame beta chains. Each CDR3 protein appears once, grouped with its most common genes and DNA. Counted in this sample were tens of thousands of distinct CDR3 sequences; less than 55% of them appeared once. Over 4% of the sample lies in the top ten. Input material: peripheral blood. These receptors all come from an adult woman with Graves' ophthalmopathy.

The sample holds many counts of this clonotype. This sequence joins TRBV28 and TRBJ1-1; 7 bases align to TRBD1. CDR3 size: 13 residues. Germline V gene lookup returns CDR1 MDHEN and CDR2 SYDVKM. V lost 2 bases and J lost 11; bases outside the gene matches: 8. CDR3 coding DNA: TGTGCCAGCAGTTTAGGGGGACAGCGACCCGCTTTCTTT. It specifies CASSLGGQRPAFF.

The rearrangement joins TRBV5-5 to TRBJ2-3; D unclear. Judging by the DNA end, TRBJ1-5 fits better; the J call may be wrong. The CDR3 contains 12 residues. The V gene's germline CDR1 is SGHKS and CDR2 YYEKEE (reference sequence). The CDR3 region is CASSREGGTQHF. The CDR3 DNA follows: TGTGCCAGCAGCCGAGAGGGAGGTACGCAGCATTTT.

This clonotype has ten or more counts. The rearrangement joins TRBV12-5 to TRBJ2-1, with D perhaps TRBD2 (6 bases). Germline V gene sequence: CDR1 LGHNT, CDR2 FRNRAP. This CDR3 has 12 residues. The CDR3 nucleotides read TGTGCCTGGAGGGAATCCTACAATGAGCAGTTCTTC. Its translation is CAWRESYNEQFF.

This clonotype showed up just once. The chain uses TRBV7-2 and TRBJ1-5, with TRBD1 matching 9 bases. V trimming: 5 bases; J trimming: 6 bases; junction bases outside the gene matches: 8. The germline V gene has CDR1 SGHTA and CDR2 FQGNSA. The CDR3 loop spans 15 amino acids. CDR3 region: CASSQGTGIGQPQHF. The CDR3 DNA sequence: TGTGCCAGCAGCCAAGGGACAGGGATTGGTCAGCCCCAGCATTTT.

Points on this clonotype: This is likely a read error, given that the CDR3 carries no conserved phenylalanine or tryptophan at its end. The V and J genes are TRBV11-3 and TRBJ2-1; 8 bases agree with TRBD2. Per germline, CDR1 SGHNT and CDR2 YENEEA. The CDR3 length is 12 residues. The CDR3 bases are TGTACCAGCAGCTTAGCGGGGAATGAGCAGTTCCTC. It is translated as CTSSLAGNEQFL.

This clonotype is medium-sized in the sample. The chain joins TRBV2 to TRBJ1-6, with TRBD1 matching 9 bases. CDR3 length equals 15 residues. Germline trimming cut 2 bases from V and 8 bases from J; bases unmatched to any gene: 4. CDR1 and CDR2 from the germline V gene are SNHLY and FYNNEI. The CDR3 nucleotides are TGTGCCAGCAGTGAATTGGGACAGGGATATTCACCCCTCCACTTT. This encodes CASSELGQGYSPLHF.

In this sample, this clonotype turned up many times. The chain links TRBV4-1 to TRBJ2-7; TRBD2 agrees at 16 bases. V gave up 4 bases and J gave up 0 bases; unmatched junction bases: 6. Germline lookup yields CDR1 MGHRA and CDR2 YSYEKL. The CDR3 sequence is 18 residues long. CDR3 DNA: TGCGCCAGCAGCCCGGGACTAGCGGGAGGGAACCCCTCCTACGAGCAGTACTTC. This sequence encodes CASSPGLAGGNPSYEQYF.

The J gene is TRBJ2-3, the V gene TRBV7-3; 11 positions match TRBD2. Trimming removed 5 bases from V and 5 bases from J; junction bases left unmatched: 3. Per the germline V gene, CDR1 is SGHTA and CDR2 is FQGTGA. This CDR3 comprises 14 residues. The CDR3 region is CASSQGLAGDTQYF. The DNA of the CDR3 is TGTGCCAGCAGCCAAGGACTAGCGGGAGATACGCAGTATTTT.

As to this clonotype: One end of the junction does not line up with germline, which may come from a read error. The chain joins TRBV28 to TRBJ1-3; a weak D match, TRBD1 (5 bases). Germline-derived CDR1 and CDR2 are MDHEN and SYDVKM. The CDR3 runs to 16 residues. The CDR3, as DNA: TGTGCCAGCAGTGGCGGGGGGGAAGGCTCTGGAAACACCAGATATTTT. Translated, it gives CASSGGGEGSGNTRYF.

The chain couples TRBV19 to TRBJ1-5; 7 bases fit TRBD1. CDR3 length: 15 amino acids. From germline, CDR1 is LNHDA and CDR2 SQIVND (reference sequence). The V gene end was trimmed by 6 bases and the J gene end by 4 bases; junction bases not matched to a gene: 9. The CDR3 sequence: CASSLTGNLNQPQHF. Here the CDR3 DNA reads TGTGCCAGTAGCCTGACAGGGAACTTGAATCAGCCCCAGCATTTT.

This clonotype was seen many times. The rearrangement uses TRBV30 and TRBJ1-1, with a weak D call TRBD1 (6 bases). This CDR3 contains 12 residues. Trimming left V 8 bases short and J 1 base short, with 11 bases between. Germline-derived CDR1 and CDR2 are GTSNPN and SVGIG (reference sequence). The CDR3, as DNA: TGTGCCCACGCAGGGGAGAACACTGAAGCTTTCTTT. Its protein is CAHAGENTEAFF.

The CDR3 here is CATNTGGNTGELFF. CDR3 sequence (DNA): TGTGCAACTAATACAGGGGGAAACACCGGGGAGCTGTTTTTT. The genes are TRBV19 and TRBJ2-2; 8 positions agree with TRBD1. The CDR3 extends over 14 amino acids. The V gene's germline CDR1 is LNHDA and CDR2 SQIVND (reference sequence).